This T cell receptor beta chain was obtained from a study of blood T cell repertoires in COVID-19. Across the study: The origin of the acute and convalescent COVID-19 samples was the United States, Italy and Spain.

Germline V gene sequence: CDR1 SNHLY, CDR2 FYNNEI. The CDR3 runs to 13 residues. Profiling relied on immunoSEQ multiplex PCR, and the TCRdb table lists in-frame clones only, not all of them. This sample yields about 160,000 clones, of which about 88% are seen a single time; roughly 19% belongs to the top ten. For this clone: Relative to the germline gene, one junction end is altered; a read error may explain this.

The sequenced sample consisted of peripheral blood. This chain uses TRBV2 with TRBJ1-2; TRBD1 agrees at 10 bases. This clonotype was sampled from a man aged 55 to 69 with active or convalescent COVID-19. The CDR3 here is CASKGQGSYGYIF. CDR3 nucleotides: TGTGCCAGCAAGGGACAGGGGAGCTATGGCTACATCTTC.